Described below is a single T cell receptor (beta chain) sequence and its context. Its antigen is unknown. These data belong to a study of T cell responses to AZD1222 COVID-19 vaccine. Study-level information: The study pooled second doses at about 4 or about 12 weeks. Study-level results: The repertoires were collected only after the peak T cell response. A rise in Spike-specific TCR breadth and depth followed two AZD1222 doses.

Sequencing used immunoSEQ multiplex PCR; TCRdb keeps in-frame clones, though not all of them. This sample yields 100,000 to 150,000 clones, of which over 70% are seen a single time; about 5% belongs to the top ten. Germline CDR1 reads SGHAT; CDR2 reads FQNNGV. V shed 5 bases, J shed 7 bases, and the junction held 13 bases outside the gene matches. The CDR3 sequence is 16 residues long. The specimen comprised peripheral blood, sampled on day 0 of AZD1222 vaccination. This clonotype originated in an adult in good health. V usage is TRBV11-2 and J usage is TRBJ2-1; 8 bases map to TRBD1. The CDR3 sequence: CASSLRGQGVGNEQFF. Written as DNA, the CDR3 is TGTGCCAGCAGCCTACGCGGACAGGGTGTGGGGAATGAGCAGTTCTTC.